The 11 T cell receptor beta chains listed next were all sequenced from one sample in a study of T cell clonality in common variable immunodeficiency. This table comes from immunoSEQ multiplex PCR, and its TCRdb copy is limited to in-frame clones, with some not included. The profile covers approximately 57,000 clones, none occurring a single time. Material: peripheral blood mononuclear cells. These TCRs come from a person aged 18-70 years in good health.

This clone was detected many times. The missing CDR3 end, 3 residues past where the read stops, is filled in from the germline J gene. The gene calls are TRBV4-2 and TRBJ2-1, with 9 bases lining up with TRBD2. The CDR3 consists of 20 residues. The trim removed 4 bases at V and 0 bases at J, leaving 16 bases unmatched. Germline V gives CDR1 LGHNA, CDR2 YNFKEQ. The DNA read from the CDR3 is TGTGCCAGCAGCCCAACTGGAAGCGGGGGGCCATTTAGCTCCTACAATGAG. Its protein product is CASSPTGSGGPFSSYNE. In full, the CDR3 reads CASSPTGSGGPFSSYNEQFF.

This clone was observed at least ten times. Sequencing ends 3 residues short of the CDR3 end; the germline J gene provides the rest. V and J are TRBV5-1 and TRBJ1-2; tentatively, D is TRBD1 (5 bases). Per the germline V gene, CDR1 is SGHRS and CDR2 is YFSETQ. The CDR3 is 13 amino acids. The CDR3 sequence: CASSWGGIQGYTF. The covered CDR3 bases are TGCGCCAGCAGCTGGGGGGGGATTCAGGGC.

This clone was seen only a few times. The read finishes 3 residues shy of the CDR3 end, and the germline J gene is used to complete it. The J gene is TRBJ1-1, the V gene TRBV7-9, with D possibly being TRBD1 (5 bases). This CDR3 has 15 residues. The germline V gene has CDR1 SEHNR and CDR2 FQNEAQ (reference sequence). The chain's CDR3 is CASSSGTSGSYEAFF. CDR3 bases read: TGTGCCAGCAGCTCCGGGACTAGCGGTTCCTACGAG.

This clone has a count of ten or more. The missing CDR3 end, 3 residues past where the read stops, is filled in from the germline J gene. This chain links TRBV30 with TRBJ2-3; D is possibly TRBD1 (5 bases). CDR1 and CDR2 from the germline V gene are GTSNPN and SVGIG (reference sequence). The CDR3 consists of 15 residues. V was clipped by 0 bases and J by 5 bases, with 15 bases between them. This CDR3 reads CAWSVLLLRGDTQYF. CDR3 bases read: TGTGCCTGGAGTGTACTACTCCTAAGGGGAGATACG.

This clone was recorded many times. The CDR3 end lies 3 residues beyond the end of the read and is filled in from the germline J gene. This chain joins TRBV12-3 or TRBV12-4 and TRBJ2-1, with TRBD2 matching 14 bases. Trimming took 6 bases from V and 2 from J; bases not matched to a gene: 6. CDR3 length equals 17 residues. The sequenced CDR3 bases are TGTGCCAGCAGGCCGGGACTAGCGGGAGACGCCTACAATGAG. Residues: CASRPGLAGDAYNE. In full, the CDR3 reads CASRPGLAGDAYNEQFF.

This clone was picked up many times. The read ends 3 residues early relative to the CDR3; the germline J gene fills the gap. The chain is built from TRBV5-1 and TRBJ1-2, with D tentatively TRBD1 (6 bases). Germline CDR1 is SGHRS and CDR2 is YFSETQ. The CDR3 spans 13 residues. Trimming removed 0 bases at V and 6 bases at J, with 9 bases between. The CDR3: CASSLEGVDGYTF. The CDR3 DNA, read in part, is TGCGCCAGCAGCTTGGAGGGGGTAGATGGC.

This clone was found many times. The CDR3 end falls 3 residues outside the read, so it is completed with the germline J gene. The chain has TRBV5-6 and TRBJ1-1; 8 bases map to TRBD1. V lost 5 bases, J lost 1 base, and 4 bases stayed unmatched. There are 14 residues in the CDR3. CDR1 SGHDT and CDR2 YYEEEE come from the germline V gene. The CDR3 bases that were read are TGTGCCAGCAGGCGACAGGGGAAGAACACTGAA. Its protein product is CASRRQGKNTE. The whole CDR3 is CASRRQGKNTEAFF.

The table lists this clone with many counts. The read comes to an end 3 residues before the CDR3 does, leaving the germline J gene to fill in the end. The chain employs TRBV20-1 and TRBJ1-1; the D is unclear. CDR1 is DFQATT, CDR2 SNEGSKA, per germline (reference sequence). The ends were cut back, 5 bases at V and 1 base at J, with 17 bases in the middle. The CDR3 runs 15 residues. The sequenced part of the CDR3 DNA is TGCAGTGCTCGGGTGGTTAGTTTGTGGAACACTGAA. It codes for CSARVVSLWNTE. The whole CDR3 protein is CSARVVSLWNTEAFF.

This clone has more than one count but fewer than ten. A much larger clonotype is one base distant, so this may be a read error. Read coverage stops 3 residues before the CDR3 terminus; the germline J gene supplies the remainder. J is TRBJ2-3 and V is TRBV6-2 or TRBV6-3; 8 bases fit TRBD1. CDR1 is MNHEY, CDR2 SVGEGT, per germline. The CDR3 spans 13 residues. The CDR3 loop reads CASSDRDRQPQYF. The covered CDR3 bases are TGTGCCAGCAGTGACAGGGACAGGCAGCCG.

This clone was found many times. Coverage ceases 3 residues before the CDR3 finishes, and the germline J gene fills in the end. This chain joins TRBV30 and TRBJ2-1; D possibly corresponds to TRBD2 (5 bases). The germline gives CDR1 GTSNPN, CDR2 SVGIG (reference sequence). CDR3 length equals 13 residues. Deletions cut 2 bases from V and 7 bases from J, with 12 bases between. CDR3 DNA, as far as it was read: TGTGCCTGGAGTAAGCCTAGCAGTAATGAG. Amino acids: CAWSKPSSNE. From start to end, the CDR3 is CAWSKPSSNEQFF.

The table lists this clone with many counts. The read is 3 residues too short to cover the CDR3 end, so that end is filled in from the germline J gene. V gene TRBV20-1 combines with J gene TRBJ2-1, with 10 bases that match TRBD2. This CDR3 is 16 amino acids long. From germline, CDR1 is DFQATT and CDR2 SNEGSKA (reference sequence). Trimming at V came to 6 bases and at J to 1 base, leaving 9 bases not matched to a gene. CDR3 region: CSALGETSGSYNEQFF. The sequenced part of the CDR3 DNA is TGCAGTGCCCTCGGTGAGACTAGCGGGTCCTACAATGAG.